In its sample, the clone carrying this T cell receptor (beta chain) was seen a few times. Its antigen remains unidentified. Stated treatment: about 20 received Ad26.COV2.S at low or high dose, single or two shots; roughly 5 received placebo; per-sample allocation not given. All samples were drawn on day 63, counting from the first vaccine or placebo injection. The sample came from a Boston adult aged 18-55 years. The administered vaccine (an Ad26 vector) expressed Wuhan-strain SARS-CoV-2 spike. Deletions cut 5 bases from V and 4 bases from J, with 17 bases between. Germline V CDR1 and CDR2: KGHSH, LQKENI. This CDR3 has 15 residues. These data belong to a study of Ad26.COV2.S vaccination and SARS-CoV-2 variants. Study-wide results and limits: Reported post-vaccination CD8+ and CD4+ T cell responses to spike showed substantial breadth. Non-spike TCR breadth was similar in vaccine and placebo recipients.

Here immunoSEQ multiplex PCR was the method, and the copy in TCRdb shows in-frame clones only, minus some. The profile shows roughly 700,000 clones, roughly nine tenths of them singletons. This chain connects TRBV18 to TRBJ1-2, with a possible D match to TRBD1 (6 bases). This receptor was identified in a person aged 18-65 years who received the Ad26.COV2.S COVID-19 vaccine or a placebo. Sequences were derived from peripheral blood, sampled in a trial of Ad26.COV2.S vaccine versus placebo. The CDR3 region is CASSGGRAEGYGYTF. CDR3 nucleotide sequence: TGTGCCAGCTCAGGGGGCCGAGCCGAGGGCTATGGCTACACCTTC. Supplemented by reference TRBV18 and TRBJ1-2, the full variable domain reads NAGVMQNPRHLVRRRGQEARLRCSPMKGHSHVYWYRQLPEEGLKFMVYLQKENIIDESGMPKERFSAEFPKEGPSILRIQQVVRGDSAAYFCASSGGRAEGYGYTFGSGTRLTVV.